Below are 21 T cell receptor beta chains sequenced from a single sample in a study of molecular identifiers for immune sequencing clone quantification (dated by TCRdb to 2017 to 2018). The library was built by means of PCR. The instrument was an Illumina HiSeq 4000. TCRdb reanalyzed the raw reads on its own, using fastp at Q25 for trimming and MiXCR for clone calling, and kept in-frame beta chains. A single entry per CDR3 protein holds the most common genes and DNA from its merged rows. The sample contains 88,000 or so distinct CDR3 sequences, around 23% of them found a single time. The ten largest clonotypes hold 1.1% of the sample. The material sequenced was naive CD8+ T cells from blood, with Jurkat cell RNA spiked in. The cell subset or site label, as the study defines it: FACS-sorted CD8+CD4-CCR7+CD45RA+ naive T cells. The receptors were gathered from a human donor in good health. Some libraries in this study had Jurkat cell RNA spiked in.

This clonotype was detected a few times. This chain connects TRBV12-3 or TRBV12-4 to TRBJ1-1; possibly TRBD1 for D (6 bases). The CDR3 is made up of 14 amino acids. Trimming took off 3 bases at V and 2 bases at J, with 10 bases between the two ends. The CDR3 coding sequence is TGTGCCAGCAGTTTTCCAGGGGCTAACACTGAAGCTTTCTTT. Protein product: CASSFPGANTEAFF.

This clonotype was recorded many times. The chain couples TRBV28 to TRBJ2-7, with no clear D. Germline assignment: CDR1 MDHEN and CDR2 SYDVKM. V was cut by 6 bases and J by 5 bases, with 11 bases left in between. The CDR3 sequence is 12 residues long. CDR3 sequence (DNA): TGTGCCAGCAGCCTCCGTTTTGACGAGCAGTACTTC. Protein product: CASSLRFDEQYF.

This clonotype came up many times. V usage is TRBV7-3 and J usage is TRBJ2-3; tentative D call: TRBD2 (5 bases). Looked up from germline, CDR1 is SGHTA and CDR2 is FQGTGA. The CDR3 runs 16 residues. V lost 4 bases to trimming and J lost 0 bases, with 14 bases between them. This CDR3 is CASSSTGISSTDTQYF. The DNA of the CDR3 is TGTGCCAGCAGCTCCACGGGGATTTCTAGCACAGATACGCAGTATTTT. Using reference TRBV7-3 and TRBJ2-3 for the parts outside the CDR3, the full variable domain is GAGVSQTPSNKVTEKGKYVELRCDPISGHTALYWYRQSLGQGPEFLIYFQGTGAADDSGLPNDRFFAVRPEGSVSTLKIQRTERGDSAVYLCASSSTGISSTDTQYFGPGTRLTVL.

This clonotype was seen many times. V and J are TRBV7-9 and TRBJ2-3, with 12 nucleotides matching TRBD2. Germline V gene sequence: CDR1 SEHNR, CDR2 FQNEAQ (reference sequence). This CDR3 has 15 amino acids. Trimming removed 3 bases from V and 5 bases from J; junction bases left unmatched: 3. The CDR3 DNA reads as TGTGCCAGCAGCTTCGGACTAGCGGGATTAGATACGCAGTATTTT. It specifies CASSFGLAGLDTQYF.

This clonotype came up many times. V gene TRBV4-3 combines with J gene TRBJ2-1, with D uncertain. Per germline, CDR1 LGHNA and CDR2 YSLEER. V was cut by 0 bases and J by 6 bases, with 6 bases left in between. CDR3 length: 13 residues. Here the CDR3 reads CASSQDLGNEQFF. The CDR3 DNA follows: TGCGCCAGCAGCCAAGATTTAGGCAATGAGCAGTTCTTC.

In regard to this clonotype: A much larger clone lies a single base off, so this may be a read error. The chain employs TRBV24-1 and TRBJ2-3; TRBD1 matches 7 bases. CDR3 length: 15 amino acids. Looked up from germline, CDR1 is KGHDR and CDR2 is SFDVKD. The CDR3 DNA reads as TGTGCCCCCAGTGACTCCGGACAGGGCACAGATACGCAGTATTTT. Residues: CAPSDSGQGTDTQYF.

The sample holds a few counts of this clonotype. The J gene is TRBJ2-7, the V gene TRBV11-2; TRBD2 agrees at 8 bases. The CDR3 runs to 14 residues. The germline V gene encodes CDR1 SGHAT and CDR2 FQNNGV. Trimming cost V 2 bases and J 4 bases; bases outside gene matches: 4. CDR3 in DNA: TGTGCCAGCAGCTTAAACGGGGGGGCATACGAGCAGTACTTC. The encoded protein is CASSLNGGAYEQYF.

In the case of this clonotype: A much larger clone lies one base from this, so it may be a read error. This chain connects TRBV5-3 to TRBJ1-1, with D hard to call. TRBV5-3 is an open reading frame whose function is uncertain. This CDR3 has 14 residues. Trimming removed 8 bases from V and 1 base from J, with 15 bases in between. CDR3: CASSASVPNTEAFF. The CDR3 DNA reads TGTGCCAGCAGCGCCTCAGTTCCGAACACTGAAGCTTTCTTT.

This clonotype was observed a handful of times. The J gene is TRBJ2-1, the V gene TRBV6-5; 13 nucleotides agree with TRBD2. Per germline, CDR1 MNHEY and CDR2 SVGAGI. CDR3 size: 15 residues. With V trimmed by 6 bases and J by 4 bases, 3 bases remained unmatched. CDR3 sequence (DNA): TGTGCCAGCAGAGGGACTAGCGGGGCATACAATGAGCAGTTCTTC. Its translation is CASRGTSGAYNEQFF.

In regard to this clonotype: A much larger clonotype is one base distant, so this may be a read error. This chain links TRBV4-2 with TRBJ2-7, with 9 positions matching TRBD2. Germline CDR1 reads LGHNA; CDR2 reads YNFKEQ. V lost 2 bases, J lost 4 bases, and 6 bases stayed unmatched. This CDR3 comprises 15 residues. The CDR3 DNA is TGTGCCAGCAGCCAATCCCCGGGACTAGCTTACGAGCAGTACTTC. Translated, it gives CASSQSPGLAYEQYF.

Ten or more counts support this clonotype. The chain employs TRBV7-9 and TRBJ1-4; the D gene is possibly TRBD1 (6 bases). V gave up 5 bases and J gave up 8 bases, with 18 bases separating them. CDR3 length: 15 residues. Looked up from germline, CDR1 is SEHNR and CDR2 is FQNEAQ (reference sequence). CDR3 in amino acids: CASSTYITGNEKLFF. CDR3 sequence (DNA): TGTGCCAGCAGCACCTACATAACAGGGAACGAAAAACTGTTTTTT.

This clonotype was detected many times. J is TRBJ2-3 and V is TRBV10-2; TRBD1 agrees at 9 bases. Germline assignment: CDR1 WSHSY and CDR2 SAAADI. This CDR3 comprises 18 residues. V was clipped by 2 bases and J by 1 base; unmatched bases: 10. CDR3 in DNA: TGCGCCAGCAGTGAGAGGCCGGGACAGGGACGGGGCACAGATACGCAGTATTTT. This sequence encodes CASSERPGQGRGTDTQYF.

There are many counts of this clonotype. This chain uses TRBV6-2 or TRBV6-3 with TRBJ2-3, with D possibly matching TRBD2 (6 bases). The CDR3 contains 15 residues. CDR1 MNHEY and CDR2 SVGEGT come from the germline V gene. Trimming removed 6 bases from V and 0 bases from J, with 13 bases in between. The CDR3 sequence: CASSHGGFSTDTQYF. CDR3 DNA: TGTGCCAGCAGCCACGGAGGGTTTAGCACAGATACGCAGTATTTT.

This clonotype was detected only once. A much more abundant neighbour one base away suggests this may be a read error. The chain employs TRBV28 and TRBJ2-7, with 9 bases fitting TRBD2. V trimming: 8 bases; J trimming: 1 base; junction bases outside the gene matches: 9. This CDR3 is built from 15 residues. Germline CDR1 is MDHEN and CDR2 is SYDVKM. This CDR3 is CASCYRTSVSYEQYF. The CDR3 DNA reads TGTGCCAGCTGTTACCGGACTAGCGTTTCCTACGAGCAGTACTTC.

This clonotype was detected many times. J is TRBJ2-5 and V is TRBV11-2; D may be TRBD1 (6 bases). Between the trimmed V and J ends, which lost 0 bases and 8 bases, there was a span of 13 bases. Per the germline V gene, CDR1 is SGHAT and CDR2 is FQNNGV. The CDR3 totals 14 residues. The CDR3 DNA reads as TGTGCCAGCAGCTTAGAATACAGGGTAGACACCCAGTACTTC. Protein: CASSLEYRVDTQYF.

The table lists this clonotype with many counts. V is TRBV15 and J is TRBJ2-1; TRBD2 is a possible D gene (6 bases). This CDR3 contains 13 residues. Germline V gene sequence: CDR1 LNHNV, CDR2 YYDKDF (reference sequence). V lost 3 bases and J 10 bases, leaving 13 bases between the germline ends. The CDR3 DNA follows: TGTGCCACCAGCAGCGGGAGAATGGTAGAGCAGTTCTTC. Protein sequence: CATSSGRMVEQFF.

About this clonotype itself: One base away lies a much larger clone, so this may be a sequencing read error. The genes are TRBV5-1 and TRBJ2-1; 9 nucleotides agree with TRBD1. In germline, CDR1 is SGHRS, CDR2 YFSETQ. The CDR3 sequence is 16 residues long. The CDR3 nucleotides are TGCGTCAGCACTCCAAGGGGGACAGGGTTCTATAATGAGCAGTTCTTC. It codes for CVSTPRGTGFYNEQFF.

Many counts were recorded for this clonotype. The CDR3 region has the DNA TGTGCCAGCAGTTACTCGGGGGGGCCTGAGACCCAGTACTTC. The encoded protein is CASSYSGGPETQYF. The V and J genes are TRBV6-2 or TRBV6-3 and TRBJ2-5, with a possible D match to TRBD2 (7 bases). The CDR3 sequence is 14 residues long. Germline V gene lookup returns CDR1 MNHEY and CDR2 SVGEGT. Trimming cost V 0 bases and J 5 bases, with 10 bases left between them.

About this clonotype: A single base separates this from a much larger clone, so it may be a read error. In this CDR3 the conserved last residue, phenylalanine or tryptophan, is missing, so a read error is likely. V gene TRBV7-2 combines with J gene TRBJ2-6; D might be TRBD1 (7 bases). The CDR3 contains 19 residues. The germline V and J ends were trimmed by 1 base and 0 bases, with 16 bases remaining between them. Germline V gene data show CDR1 as SGHTA and CDR2 as FQGNSA. The CDR3 bases are TGTGCCAGCAGCTTAGGCCAGGGGGGAGCTCTCTCTGGGGCCAACGTCCTGACTTCC. Protein product: CASSLGQGGALSGANVLTS.

This clonotype has at least ten counts. The chain has TRBV20-1 and TRBJ2-7; 10 bases align to TRBD1. Trimming cost V 0 bases and J 4 bases; bases outside gene matches: 6. The CDR3 loop spans 15 amino acids. Germline CDR1 is DFQATT and CDR2 is SNEGSKA (reference sequence). The CDR3, as DNA: TGCAGTGCTAGAGATACCGGGGACAGGGGTTACGAGCAGTACTTC. Amino acids: CSARDTGDRGYEQYF.

Worth noting for this clonotype: No conserved phenylalanine or tryptophan is present at the end of the CDR3, so a read error is the likely explanation. The V gene is TRBV6-1, the J gene TRBJ2-5; possibly TRBD1 for D (5 bases). The CDR3 totals 15 residues. Germline loops: CDR1 MNHNS, CDR2 SASEGT. The CDR3 protein is CAGSESRRGVETQYS. For the CDR3, the DNA is TGTGCCGGCAGCGAAAGCCGTAGGGGCGTCGAGACCCAGTACTCC.